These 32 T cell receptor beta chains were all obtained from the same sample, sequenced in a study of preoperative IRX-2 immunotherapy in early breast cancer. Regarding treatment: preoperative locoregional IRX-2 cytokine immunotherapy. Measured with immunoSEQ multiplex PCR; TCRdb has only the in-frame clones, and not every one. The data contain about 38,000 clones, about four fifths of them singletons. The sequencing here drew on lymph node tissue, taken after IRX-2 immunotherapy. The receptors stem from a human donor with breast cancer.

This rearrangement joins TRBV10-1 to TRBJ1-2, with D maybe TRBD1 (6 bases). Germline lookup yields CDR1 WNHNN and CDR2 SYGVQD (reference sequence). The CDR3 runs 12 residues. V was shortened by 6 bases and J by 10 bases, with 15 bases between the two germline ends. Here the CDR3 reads CASRGQNDDYTF. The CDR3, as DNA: TGCGCCAGCAGAGGACAGAATGATGACTACACCTTC.

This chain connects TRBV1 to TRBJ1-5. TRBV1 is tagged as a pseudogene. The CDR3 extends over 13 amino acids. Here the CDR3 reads CASSQVRDQPQHF. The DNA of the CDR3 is TGCGCCAGCAGCCAAGTACGGGATCAGCCCCAGCATTTT.

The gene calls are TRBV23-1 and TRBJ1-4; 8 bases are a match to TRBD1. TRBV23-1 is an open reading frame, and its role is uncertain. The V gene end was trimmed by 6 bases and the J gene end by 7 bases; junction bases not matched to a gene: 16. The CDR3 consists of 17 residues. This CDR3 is CASSQELAGGLVEKLFF. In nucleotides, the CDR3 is TGCGCCAGCAGCCAAGAACTCGCAGGGGGCTTGGTTGAAAAACTGTTTTTT.

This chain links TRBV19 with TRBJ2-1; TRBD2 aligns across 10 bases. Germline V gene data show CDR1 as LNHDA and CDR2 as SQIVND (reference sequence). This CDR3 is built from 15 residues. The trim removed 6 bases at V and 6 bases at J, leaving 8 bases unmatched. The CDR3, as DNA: TGTGCCAGTAGCCGAGCGGGGGGGCAGATCAATGAGCAGTTCTTC. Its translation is CASSRAGGQINEQFF.

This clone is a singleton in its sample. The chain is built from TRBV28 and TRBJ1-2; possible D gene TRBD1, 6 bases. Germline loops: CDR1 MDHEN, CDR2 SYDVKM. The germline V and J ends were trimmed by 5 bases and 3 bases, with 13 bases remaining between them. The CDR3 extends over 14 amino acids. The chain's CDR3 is CASSGHREDYGYTF. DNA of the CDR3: TGTGCCAGCAGTGGGCACAGGGAAGACTATGGCTACACCTTC.

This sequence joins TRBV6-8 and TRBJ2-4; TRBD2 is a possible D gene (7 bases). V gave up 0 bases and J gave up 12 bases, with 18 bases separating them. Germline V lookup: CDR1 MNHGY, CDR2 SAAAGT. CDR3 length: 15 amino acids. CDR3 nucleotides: TGTGCCAGCAGTTACTCTTTGGCGGGGGCTTCGACTCAGTACTTC. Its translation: CASSYSLAGASTQYF.

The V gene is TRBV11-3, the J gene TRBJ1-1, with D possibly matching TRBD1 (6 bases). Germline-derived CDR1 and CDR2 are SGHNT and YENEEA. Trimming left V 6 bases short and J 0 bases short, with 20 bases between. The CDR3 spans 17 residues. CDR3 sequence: CASSGDRSVNLNTEAFF. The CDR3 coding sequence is TGTGCCAGCAGTGGCGACAGGTCTGTAAATCTGAACACTGAAGCTTTCTTT.

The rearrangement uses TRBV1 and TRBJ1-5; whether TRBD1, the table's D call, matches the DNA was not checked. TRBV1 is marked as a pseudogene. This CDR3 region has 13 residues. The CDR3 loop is CASSKQGGQPQHF. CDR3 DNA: TGCGCCAGCAGCAAACAGGGCGGTCAGCCCCAGCATTTT.

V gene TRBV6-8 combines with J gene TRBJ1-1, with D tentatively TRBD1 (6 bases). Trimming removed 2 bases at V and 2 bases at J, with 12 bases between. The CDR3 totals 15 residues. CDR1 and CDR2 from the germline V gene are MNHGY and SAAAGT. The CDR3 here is CASSYGQPTNTEAFF. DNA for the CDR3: TGTGCCAGCAGTTACGGACAGCCGACTAACACTGAAGCTTTCTTT.

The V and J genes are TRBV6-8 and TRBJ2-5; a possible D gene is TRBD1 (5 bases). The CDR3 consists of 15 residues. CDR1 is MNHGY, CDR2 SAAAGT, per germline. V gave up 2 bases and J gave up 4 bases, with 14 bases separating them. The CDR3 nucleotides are TGTGCCAGCAGTTACCTTAGGGGCATGCCAGAGACCCAGTACTTC. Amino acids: CASSYLRGMPETQYF.

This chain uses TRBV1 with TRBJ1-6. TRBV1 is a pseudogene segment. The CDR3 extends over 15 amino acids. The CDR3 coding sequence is TGCGCCAGCAGCCAAGCCCGGGTCCCCAATTCACCCCTCCACTTT. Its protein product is CASSQARVPNSPLHF.

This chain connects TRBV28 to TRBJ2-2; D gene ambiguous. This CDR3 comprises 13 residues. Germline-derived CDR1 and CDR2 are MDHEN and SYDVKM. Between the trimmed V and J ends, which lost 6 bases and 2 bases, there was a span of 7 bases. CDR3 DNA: TGTGCCAGCAGCCCACCCAACACCGGGGAGCTGTTTTTT. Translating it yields CASSPPNTGELFF.

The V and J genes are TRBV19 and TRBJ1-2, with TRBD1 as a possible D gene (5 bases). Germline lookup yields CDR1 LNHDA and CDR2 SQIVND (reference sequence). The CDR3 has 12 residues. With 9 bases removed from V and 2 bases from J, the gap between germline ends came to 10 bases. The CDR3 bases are TGTGCCAGCGGGCGGGGGAACTATGGCTACACCTTC. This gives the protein CASGRGNYGYTF.

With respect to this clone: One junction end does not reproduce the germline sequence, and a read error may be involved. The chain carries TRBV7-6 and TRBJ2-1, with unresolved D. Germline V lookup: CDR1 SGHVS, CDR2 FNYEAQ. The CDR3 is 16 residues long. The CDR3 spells CASSLNRAFSYNEQFF. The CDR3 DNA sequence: TGTGCTAGCAGCCTCAACCGGGCTTTCTCCTACAATGAGCAGTTCTTC.

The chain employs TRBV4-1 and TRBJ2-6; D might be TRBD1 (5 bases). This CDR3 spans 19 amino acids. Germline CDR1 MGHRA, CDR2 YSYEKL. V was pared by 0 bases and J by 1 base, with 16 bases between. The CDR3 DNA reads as TGCGCCAGCAGCCAAGATTGGCAGGGTATCAGGTCTGGGGCCAACGTCCTGACTTTC. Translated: CASSQDWQGIRSGANVLTF.

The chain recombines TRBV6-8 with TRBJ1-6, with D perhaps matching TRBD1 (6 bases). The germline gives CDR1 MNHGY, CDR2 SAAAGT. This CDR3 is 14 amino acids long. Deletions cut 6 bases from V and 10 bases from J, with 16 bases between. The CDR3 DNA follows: TGTGCCAGCAGCCCCACAGGGAGTGGATCACCCCTCCACTTT. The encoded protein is CASSPTGSGSPLHF.

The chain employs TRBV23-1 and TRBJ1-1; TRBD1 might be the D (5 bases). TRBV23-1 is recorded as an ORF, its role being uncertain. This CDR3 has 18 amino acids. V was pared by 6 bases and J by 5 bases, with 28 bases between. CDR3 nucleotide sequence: TGCGCCAGCAGCCAAGATCGGCCGGGCCAAGGGGTCGGAACTGAAGCTTTCTTT. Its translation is CASSQDRPGQGVGTEAFF.

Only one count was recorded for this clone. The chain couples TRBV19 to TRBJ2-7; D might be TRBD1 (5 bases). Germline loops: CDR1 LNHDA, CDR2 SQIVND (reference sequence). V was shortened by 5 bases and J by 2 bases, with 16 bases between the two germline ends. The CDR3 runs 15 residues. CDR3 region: CASSRGAEEPYEQYF. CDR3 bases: TGTGCCAGTAGTCGTGGGGCTGAGGAGCCCTACGAGCAGTACTTC. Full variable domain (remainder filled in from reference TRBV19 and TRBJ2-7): DGGITQSPKYLFRKEGQNVTLSCEQNLNHDAMYWYRQDPGQGLRLIYYSQIVNDFQKGDIAEGYSVSREKKESFPLTVTSAQKNPTAFYLCASSRGAEEPYEQYFGPGTRLTVT.

The CDR3 nucleotides read TGCGCCAGCAGCCCTGACAGAGCTAACTATGGCTACACCTTC. Encoded protein: CASSPDRANYGYTF. The chain couples TRBV5-1 to TRBJ1-2; perhaps TRBD1 as D (5 bases). V gave up 4 bases and J gave up 0 bases, with 10 bases separating them. The germline gives CDR1 SGHRS, CDR2 YFSETQ. CDR3 length: 14 amino acids.

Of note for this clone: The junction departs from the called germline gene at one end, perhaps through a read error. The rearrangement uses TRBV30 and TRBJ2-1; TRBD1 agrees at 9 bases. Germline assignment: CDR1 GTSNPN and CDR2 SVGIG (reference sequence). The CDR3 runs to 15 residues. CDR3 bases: TGTGCCTGGAGCCGGGACAGGGCCTCCTATAATGAGCAGTTCTTC. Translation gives CAWSRDRASYNEQFF.

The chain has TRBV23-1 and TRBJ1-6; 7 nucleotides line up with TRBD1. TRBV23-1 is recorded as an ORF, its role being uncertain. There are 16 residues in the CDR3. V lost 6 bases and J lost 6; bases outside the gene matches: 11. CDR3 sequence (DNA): TGCGCCAGCAGCCAAATGGAAGGACAGGTTAATTCACCCCTCCACTTT. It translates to CASSQMEGQVNSPLHF.

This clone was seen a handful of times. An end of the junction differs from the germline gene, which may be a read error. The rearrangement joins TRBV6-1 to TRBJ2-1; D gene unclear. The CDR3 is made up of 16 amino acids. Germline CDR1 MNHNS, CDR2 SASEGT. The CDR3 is CAISEVGPSSYNEQFF. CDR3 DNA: TGTGCCATCAGTGAAGTCGGACCGAGCTCCTACAATGAGCAGTTCTTC.

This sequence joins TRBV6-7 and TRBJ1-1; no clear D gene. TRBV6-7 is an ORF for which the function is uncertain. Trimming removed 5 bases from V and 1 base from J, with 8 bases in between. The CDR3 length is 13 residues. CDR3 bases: TGTGCCAGCAGTGCCGGATGGAACACTGAAGCTTTCTTT. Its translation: CASSAGWNTEAFF.

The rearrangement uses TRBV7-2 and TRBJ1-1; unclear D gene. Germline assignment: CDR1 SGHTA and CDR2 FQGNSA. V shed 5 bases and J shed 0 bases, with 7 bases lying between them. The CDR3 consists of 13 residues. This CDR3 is CASSVTLNTEAFF. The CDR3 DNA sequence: TGTGCCAGCAGCGTTACACTGAACACTGAAGCTTTCTTT.

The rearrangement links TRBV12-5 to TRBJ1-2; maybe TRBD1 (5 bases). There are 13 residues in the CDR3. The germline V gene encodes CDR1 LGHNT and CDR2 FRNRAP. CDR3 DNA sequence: TGTGCCATTACTTCTGGGGGGGACTATGGCTACACCTTC. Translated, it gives CAITSGGDYGYTF.

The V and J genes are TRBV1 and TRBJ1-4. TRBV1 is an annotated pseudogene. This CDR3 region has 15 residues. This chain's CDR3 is CASSPSPATNEKLFF. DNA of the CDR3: TGCGCCAGCAGCCCGTCACCCGCAACTAATGAAAAACTGTTTTTT.

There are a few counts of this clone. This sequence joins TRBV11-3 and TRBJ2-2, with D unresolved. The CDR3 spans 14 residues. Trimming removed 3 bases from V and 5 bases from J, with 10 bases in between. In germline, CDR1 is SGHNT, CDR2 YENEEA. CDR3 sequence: CASSFSDRTGELFF. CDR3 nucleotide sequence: TGTGCCAGCAGCTTTTCGGATCGGACCGGGGAGCTGTTTTTT.

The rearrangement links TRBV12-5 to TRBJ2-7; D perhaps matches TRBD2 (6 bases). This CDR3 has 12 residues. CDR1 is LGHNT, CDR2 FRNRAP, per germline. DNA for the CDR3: TGTGCCAGCCGATCAATGGGGGGAATGCAGTACTTC. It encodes CASRSMGGMQYF.

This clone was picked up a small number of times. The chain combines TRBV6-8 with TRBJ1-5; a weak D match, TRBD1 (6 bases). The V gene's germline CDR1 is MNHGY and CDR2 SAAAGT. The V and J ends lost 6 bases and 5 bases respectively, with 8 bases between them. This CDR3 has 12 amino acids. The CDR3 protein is CASRDSDQPQHF. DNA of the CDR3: TGTGCCAGCAGGGACAGTGATCAGCCCCAGCATTTT.

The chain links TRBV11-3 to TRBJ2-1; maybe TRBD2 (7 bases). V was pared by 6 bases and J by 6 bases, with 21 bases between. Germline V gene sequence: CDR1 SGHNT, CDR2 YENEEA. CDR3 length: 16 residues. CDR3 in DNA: TGTGCCAGCAGTCCAAGTGGGGGGGCGTCGGTCAATGAGCAGTTCTTC. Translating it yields CASSPSGGASVNEQFF.

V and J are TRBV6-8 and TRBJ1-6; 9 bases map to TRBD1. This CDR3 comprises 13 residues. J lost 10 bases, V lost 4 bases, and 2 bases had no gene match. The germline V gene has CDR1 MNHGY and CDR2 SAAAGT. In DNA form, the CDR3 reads TGTGCCAGCAGTTCGACAGGGGGATCACCCCTCCACTTT. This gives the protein CASSSTGGSPLHF.

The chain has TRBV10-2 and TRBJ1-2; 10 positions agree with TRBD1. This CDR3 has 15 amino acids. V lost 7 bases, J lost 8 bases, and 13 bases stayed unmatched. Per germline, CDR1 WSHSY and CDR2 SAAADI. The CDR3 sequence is CASTQPGQGPEGYTF. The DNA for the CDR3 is TGCGCCAGCACTCAACCGGGACAGGGGCCTGAGGGCTACACCTTC.